One and the same sample provided the 7 T cell receptor beta chains below, sequenced in a study of CD8+ T cells in alopecia areata (dated by TCRdb to the late 2010s). Library method: the immunoSEQ multiplex PCR assay. RNA was extracted from all samples and reverse transcribed into cDNA, which served as template for TCR sequencing. TCRdb mirrors the immuneACCESS table, restricted to in-frame sequences. Some clones are absent from its copies; in checked studies, under half trace to an unresolved V gene, and the reason for the others is unknown. For this sample, more than 90,000 clones are listed, none of them singletons. The leading ten clones occupy about 19% of the sample. The sequencing input was lesional skin. The source is a C3H/HeJ mouse with alopecia areata. The MHC haplotype found in this strain is H2-k.

This clone was observed a few times. Gene names are the mouse ones. CDR3 DNA (partial): TGTGCCAGCAGTCCTCCGGACACGGAC. Protein product: CASSPPDTD. The complete CDR3 protein is CASSPPDTDTQYF. The V and J genes are TRBV19 and TRBJ2-5; possibly TRBD1 for D (5 bases). The read gets to within 4 residues of the CDR3 end, and the germline J gene fills in the rest. Germline-derived CDR1 and CDR2 are FNHDT and SITEND (reference sequence). The CDR3 totals 13 residues.

About this clone: Here the gene names and germline are mouse. From the germline J gene comes the end of the CDR3, since the read stops 4 residues before it. The chain recombines TRBV1 with TRBJ1-2; 11 bases are shared with TRBD1. The CDR3 is made up of 14 amino acids. Germline lookup yields CDR1 NSQYPW and CDR2 LRSPGD (reference sequence). The CDR3: CTCSADGTGGDYTF. Partial CDR3 DNA: TGCACCTGCAGTGCAGATGGGACAGGGGGC.

This clone showed up many times. Each gene name is a mouse one. The read ends 4 residues early relative to the CDR3; the germline J gene fills the gap. The chain has TRBV13-3 and TRBJ2-1, with 11 bases identical to TRBD1. Germline V gene sequence: CDR1 NNHDY, CDR2 SYVADS. After removal of 1 base from V and 5 bases from J, the junction contained 5 bases not matched to a gene. CDR3 length: 16 residues. The sequenced CDR3 bases are TGTGCCAGCAGTGATATCGGGACAGGGGGTGATGCT. Translated: CASSDIGTGGDA. The complete CDR3 sequence is CASSDIGTGGDAEQFF.

This clone has just a few counts. Gene names are the mouse ones. With the read ending 4 residues before the CDR3 end, the germline J gene is used to fill in that end. The chain joins TRBV13-1 to TRBJ2-1, with a tentative D call TRBD2 (6 bases). V lost 0 bases to trimming and J lost 1 base, with 11 bases between them. This CDR3 is built from 16 residues. The germline V gene encodes CDR1 NSHNY and CDR2 SYGAGN. The CDR3 DNA, read in part, is TGTGCCAGCAGTGATGTGGGGACTTTAAACTATGCT. It translates to CASSDVGTLNYA. The whole CDR3 protein is CASSDVGTLNYAEQFF.

The table lists this clone with a few counts. Germline and genes here are mouse. The read terminates 4 residues ahead of where the CDR3 ends, so the germline J gene completes it. This rearrangement joins TRBV19 to TRBJ2-3, with 9 nucleotides matching TRBD1. CDR1 is FNHDT and CDR2 is SITEND in the germline V gene (reference sequence). V lost 1 base and J lost 0; bases outside the gene matches: 3. The CDR3 consists of 16 residues. The sequenced CDR3 bases are TGTGCCAGCAGTATACACAGGGGGCGGAGTGCAGAA. Amino acids: CASSIHRGRSAE. The whole CDR3 region reads CASSIHRGRSAETLYF.

This clone was observed at least ten times. Genes and germline are mouse. The CDR3 extends 4 residues past the end of the read, so its final part is completed from the germline J gene. The rearrangement joins TRBV13-3 to TRBJ2-1; D is ambiguous. Deletions cut 3 bases from V and 0 bases from J, with 7 bases between. The CDR3 covers 14 residues. The germline CDR1 and CDR2 sequences are NNHDY and SYVADS. The chain's CDR3 is CASSGQNNYAEQFF. The CDR3 bases that were read are TGTGCCAGCAGTGGACAAAATAACTATGCT.

This clone was seen more than once but under ten times. This may be a read error, as it is one base from a much larger clone. The gene names given are mouse names. The read falls 4 residues short of the CDR3 end, and the missing part is taken from the germline J gene. The chain has TRBV13-1 and TRBJ1-4, with 9 bases identical to TRBD1. The CDR3 loop spans 14 amino acids. Germline loops: CDR1 NSHNY, CDR2 SYGAGN. The CDR3 bases that were read are TGTGCCAGCAAAACCGGGACAGGGAGCGAA. It encodes CASKTGTGSE. The complete CDR3 protein is CASKTGTGSERLFF.